Presented here are 19 T cell receptor beta chains from one specimen sequenced in a study of T cell responses to AZD1222 COVID-19 vaccine. Repertoires were generated with immunoSEQ multiplex PCR, while TCRdb's copy carries only in-frame clones and drops some. Of roughly 80,000 clones listed, almost 90% were seen once; the top ten hold around 1.4%. Specimen: peripheral blood, collected 28 days after the second AZD1222 dose. The receptor set was obtained from an adult who received the AZD1222 COVID-19 vaccine.

The chain carries TRBV5-4 and TRBJ1-2; the match to TRBD1 covers 7 bases. The junction had 16 bases not matched to a gene; V was cut back by 4 bases and J by 10 bases. The CDR3 is made up of 15 amino acids. In germline, CDR1 is SGHNT, CDR2 YYREEE (reference sequence). The CDR3 sequence is CASSPQGQSYPDYTF. Here the CDR3 DNA reads TGTGCCAGCAGCCCTCAGGGACAGTCTTATCCTGACTACACCTTC.

This rearrangement joins TRBV27 to TRBJ1-2, with D uncertain. The CDR3 contains 14 residues. The germline V and J ends were trimmed by 3 bases and 0 bases, with 8 bases remaining between them. Germline CDR1 MNHEY, CDR2 SMNVEV (reference sequence). The CDR3 bases are TGTGCCAGCAGTTTCGCCGGAACTAACTATGGCTACACCTTC. Translated, it gives CASSFAGTNYGYTF.

CDR3 residues: CASSLVQRGEQYF. Written as DNA, the CDR3 is TGTGCCAGCAGTCTTGTTCAGCGGGGGGAGCAGTACTTC. The chain joins TRBV6-2 or TRBV6-3 to TRBJ2-7; 8 bases map to TRBD2. Germline lookup yields CDR1 MNHEY and CDR2 SVGEGT. Unmatched junction bases numbered 7, after V lost 5 bases and J lost 7 bases. This CDR3 is 13 amino acids long.

This chain uses TRBV7-3 with TRBJ1-2; tentative D call: TRBD1 (5 bases). Germline loops: CDR1 SGHTA, CDR2 FQGTGA. Trimming removed 6 bases at V and 0 bases at J, with 11 bases between. There are 14 residues in the CDR3. In DNA, the CDR3 is TGTGCCAGCAGACCCGGGGGGACTAACTATGGCTACACCTTC. It yields the protein CASRPGGTNYGYTF.

The rearrangement joins TRBV9 to TRBJ1-5; a possible D gene is TRBD1 (6 bases). Germline V CDR1 and CDR2: SGDLS, YYNGEE. The CDR3 length is 14 residues. V lost 4 bases to trimming and J lost 3 bases, with 11 bases between them. The CDR3, as DNA: TGTGCCAGCAGCAGGGACATTGCCAATCAGCCCCAGCATTTT. Its translation: CASSRDIANQPQHF.

The chain employs TRBV6-2 or TRBV6-3 and TRBJ1-1; D is ambiguous. The germline V gene encodes CDR1 MNHEY and CDR2 SVGEGT. The CDR3 loop spans 14 amino acids. The V gene lost 2 bases and the J gene lost 0 bases, with 7 bases spanning the gap. For the CDR3, the DNA is TGTGCCAGCAGTTACCGAGGGTTGAACACTGAAGCTTTCTTT. Protein: CASSYRGLNTEAFF.

The chain employs TRBV28 and TRBJ1-1, with D uncertain. The CDR3 has 13 amino acids. With 1 base removed from V and 4 bases from J, the gap between germline ends came to 7 bases. Germline CDR1 is MDHEN and CDR2 is SYDVKM. The CDR3 region is CASSLFAGTEAFF. The CDR3 DNA is TGTGCCAGCAGTTTATTTGCGGGCACTGAAGCTTTCTTT.

The chain employs TRBV9 and TRBJ1-6, with no clear D. In germline, CDR1 is SGDLS, CDR2 YYNGEE. The CDR3 is 16 residues long. V dropped 0 bases and J dropped 7 bases, with 14 bases sitting between them. CDR3 sequence: CASSVDPLAENSPLHF. The CDR3 DNA sequence: TGTGCCAGCAGCGTAGATCCCCTAGCGGAAAATTCACCCCTCCACTTT.

The rearrangement links TRBV19 to TRBJ2-7, with 8 bases lining up with TRBD1. Per the germline V gene, CDR1 is LNHDA and CDR2 is SQIVND (reference sequence). The ends lost 5 bases at V and 3 bases at J; junction bases unmatched: 9. The CDR3 consists of 15 residues. CDR3 residues: CASSPSQGALYEQYF. CDR3 bases: TGTGCCAGTAGTCCCTCCCAGGGGGCCCTCTACGAGCAGTACTTC.

J is TRBJ1-4 and V is TRBV28; 7 bases are shared with TRBD1. This CDR3 is built from 14 residues. V was clipped by 5 bases and J by 3 bases; unmatched bases: 3. Germline CDR1 reads MDHEN; CDR2 reads SYDVKM. The CDR3 nucleotides read TGTGCCAGCAGTCCGGGACAGTCTAATGAAAAACTGTTTTTT. Translation gives CASSPGQSNEKLFF.

The chain joins TRBV30 to TRBJ1-4; D gene ambiguous. The ends were cut back, 2 bases at V and 8 bases at J, with 9 bases in the middle. In germline, CDR1 is GTSNPN, CDR2 SVGIG (reference sequence). The CDR3 runs 12 residues. The CDR3 here is CAWSTGWEKLFF. The CDR3 nucleotides read TGTGCCTGGAGTACGGGTTGGGAAAAACTGTTTTTT.

This clone was observed a handful of times. The chain couples TRBV7-9 to TRBJ1-2; D is unclear. CDR3 length: 14 residues. Between the trimmed V and J ends, which lost 2 bases and 0 bases, there was a span of 7 bases. The V gene's germline CDR1 is SEHNR and CDR2 FQNEAQ (reference sequence). The CDR3 nucleotides are TGTGCCAGCAGCTTAACAGAAGCTAACTATGGCTACACCTTC. Amino acid sequence: CASSLTEANYGYTF.

The chain employs TRBV3-1 (or the pseudogene TRBV3-2) and TRBJ1-1, with 7 bases fitting TRBD1. Germline V gene sequence: CDR1 LGHDT, CDR2 YNNKEL (reference sequence). This CDR3 comprises 14 residues. V trimming: 4 bases; J trimming: 4 bases; junction bases outside the gene matches: 6. In nucleotides, the CDR3 is TGTGCCAGCAGCCCCCGACAGGGCGGCACTGAAGCTTTCTTT. It yields the protein CASSPRQGGTEAFF.

The V gene is TRBV27, the J gene TRBJ1-6; D is undetermined. The V gene's germline CDR1 is MNHEY and CDR2 SMNVEV (reference sequence). The germline V and J ends were trimmed by 5 bases and 7 bases, with 6 bases remaining between them. The CDR3 consists of 12 residues. CDR3 sequence (DNA): TGTGCCAGCAGTAAACAAAATTCACCCCTCCACTTT. Residues: CASSKQNSPLHF.

This clone was detected only once. The CDR3 here is CASSQGWESPLHF. CDR3 DNA: TGTGCCAGCAGCCAAGGATGGGAGTCACCCCTCCACTTT. The J gene is TRBJ1-6, the V gene TRBV3-1 (or the pseudogene TRBV3-2); no reliable D call. The germline V gene encodes CDR1 LGHDT and CDR2 YNNKEL (reference sequence). There are 13 residues in the CDR3. V was clipped by 1 base and J by 10 bases, with 8 bases between them.

The V gene is TRBV5-6, the J gene TRBJ1-2; D gene unclear. CDR1 is SGHDT, CDR2 YYEEEE, per germline. CDR3 size: 15 residues. With 4 bases removed from V and 4 bases from J, the gap between germline ends came to 17 bases. The CDR3 DNA sequence: TGTGCCAGCAGCCCGTTTACAAGGTTCCTCTATGGCTACACCTTC. This translates into CASSPFTRFLYGYTF.

This chain connects TRBV5-1 to TRBJ1-1, with D possibly being TRBD1 (6 bases). CDR1 SGHRS and CDR2 YFSETQ come from the germline V gene. The CDR3 loop spans 13 amino acids. Trimming shortened V by 1 base and J by 5 bases, and 9 bases separated the two germline ends. DNA for the CDR3: TGCGCCAGCAGCTTGAACAGGGATACTGAAGCTTTCTTT. This sequence encodes CASSLNRDTEAFF. The entire variable domain, with the rest obtained from reference TRBV5-1 and TRBJ1-1, is as follows: KAGVTQTPRYLIKTRGQQVTLSCSPISGHRSVSWYQQTPGQGLQFLFEYFSETQRNKGNFPGRFSGRQFSNSRSEMNVSTLELGDSALYLCASSLNRDTEAFFGQGTRLTVV.

This clone showed up just once. This chain uses TRBV4-3 with TRBJ2-7; 10 positions agree with TRBD2. Germline CDR1 is LGHNA and CDR2 is YSLEER. CDR3 size: 16 residues. J lost 0 bases, V lost 0 bases, and 2 bases had no gene match. CDR3 coding DNA: TGCGCCAGCAGCCAAGAGCTAGCGGGGGTCTCCTACGAGCAGTACTTC. It is translated as CASSQELAGVSYEQYF.

V is TRBV25-1 and J is TRBJ2-7; D might be TRBD1 (6 bases). The V and J ends lost 7 bases and 1 base respectively, with 11 bases between them. The CDR3 is 13 residues long. From germline, CDR1 is MGHDK and CDR2 SYGVNS. This CDR3 is CASNSDRSYEQYF. CDR3 coding DNA: TGTGCCAGCAATTCCGACAGGTCCTACGAGCAGTACTTC.